These 20 T cell receptor beta chains were sequenced from one sample in a study of blood T cell repertoires in COVID-19. Clones were sequenced by immunoSEQ multiplex PCR, and TCRdb holds only the in-frame ones, with some missing. The sample contains about 24,000 clones, 86% of which appear only once. Sequencing was done on a sample of peripheral blood. These receptors were taken from a human donor with active COVID-19. The donor label of this sample is uncertain.

The rearrangement joins TRBV6-5 to TRBJ1-2; no firm D call. Germline assignment: CDR1 MNHEY and CDR2 SVGAGI. The length of the CDR3 is 13 residues. V lost 0 bases and J lost 8, with 10 bases in between. CDR3 nucleotides: TGTGCCAGCAGTTACTCGCCCCGACAAGGCTACACCTTC. Its translation is CASSYSPRQGYTF.

This clone was recorded once. The rearrangement links TRBV30 to TRBJ1-1; 7 bases fit TRBD1. The V gene end was trimmed by 0 bases and the J gene end by 5 bases; junction bases not matched to a gene: 9. Germline V gives CDR1 GTSNPN, CDR2 SVGIG (reference sequence). The CDR3 spans 15 residues. The CDR3 loop reads CAWSVPLQGRTEAFF. Here the CDR3 DNA reads TGTGCCTGGAGTGTACCCCTACAGGGGCGTACTGAAGCTTTCTTT.

This sequence joins TRBV5-1 and TRBJ2-3; 11 bases are a match to TRBD1. The CDR3 covers 15 residues. Per germline, CDR1 SGHRS and CDR2 YFSETQ. Losses at the gene ends were 5 bases for V and 4 bases for J; bases not matched to a gene: 6. For the CDR3, the DNA is TGCGCCAGCAGTCCCTCGGGACAGGGGGCAGATACGCAGTATTTT. This codes for CASSPSGQGADTQYF.

This chain links TRBV21-1 with TRBJ1-1; the table assigns TRBD1, which was not confirmed against the DNA. TRBV21-1 is termed a pseudogene. The CDR3 length is 15 residues. The CDR3 DNA is TGTGCCAGCAGCAAAGAAAGGGGGCGGTGGACTGAAGCTTTCTTT. This codes for CASSKERGRWTEAFF.

The chain uses TRBV19 and TRBJ2-1; the match to TRBD2 covers 7 bases. Germline-derived CDR1 and CDR2 are LNHDA and SQIVND (reference sequence). Trimming removed 2 bases from V and 2 bases from J; junction bases left unmatched: 3. This CDR3 has 15 residues. The CDR3 is CASSISGNTYNEQFF. CDR3 DNA sequence: TGTGCCAGTAGTATAAGCGGGAACACCTACAATGAGCAGTTCTTC.

The chain is built from TRBV24-1 and TRBJ2-2, with 15 bases aligning to TRBD2. The CDR3 length is 19 residues. V was clipped by 3 bases and J by 2 bases; unmatched bases: 6. Germline V gives CDR1 KGHDR, CDR2 SFDVKD. In DNA, the CDR3 is TGTGCCACCAGTGATCTCGGACTAGCGGGAGGGAAAAACACCGGGGAGCTGTTTTTT. The encoded protein is CATSDLGLAGGKNTGELFF.

In this sample, this clone is large (0.1 to 1%). J is TRBJ2-3 and V is TRBV3-1 (or the pseudogene TRBV3-2), with 9 nucleotides matching TRBD1. Germline lookup yields CDR1 LGHDT and CDR2 YNNKEL (reference sequence). With 4 bases clipped from V and 2 bases from J, the junction kept 4 bases outside the gene matches. There are 15 residues in the CDR3. The CDR3 DNA reads TGTGCCAGCAGCCTCCGGACAGGGGACACAGATACGCAGTATTTT. This gives the protein CASSLRTGDTDTQYF.

This chain links TRBV7-9 with TRBJ2-7, with TRBD1 matching over 9 bases. V was pared by 1 base and J by 2 bases, with 6 bases of the junction left unmatched. The CDR3 contains 16 residues. Germline-derived CDR1 and CDR2 are SEHNR and FQNEAQ (reference sequence). The CDR3 loop is CASSLGPGQGTYEQYF. The CDR3 bases are TGTGCCAGCAGCTTAGGACCGGGACAGGGTACCTACGAGCAGTACTTC. The whole variable domain, filled in from reference TRBV7-9 and TRBJ2-7, reads DTGVSQNPRHKITKRGQNVTFRCDPISEHNRLYWYRQTLGQGPEFLTYFQNEAQLEKSRLLSDRFSAERPKGSFSTLEIQRTEQGDSAMYLCASSLGPGQGTYEQYFGPGTRLTVT.

The chain is built from TRBV29-1 and TRBJ1-4; the D is unclear. The V gene lost 4 bases and the J gene lost 0 bases, with 6 bases spanning the gap. The CDR3 totals 13 residues. CDR1 is SQVTM and CDR2 is ANQGSEA in the germline V gene. The CDR3 nucleotides read TGCAGCGTTGCCCATGCAACTAATGAAAAACTGTTTTTT. This sequence encodes CSVAHATNEKLFF.

The rearrangement uses TRBV6-5 and TRBJ1-2; TRBD1 matches at 7 bases. V trimming: 0 bases; J trimming: 0 bases; junction bases outside the gene matches: 1. The CDR3 is 15 residues long. Per germline, CDR1 MNHEY and CDR2 SVGAGI. CDR3 loop: CASSYSDRPNYGYTF. The CDR3 DNA is TGTGCCAGCAGTTACTCGGACAGGCCTAACTATGGCTACACCTTC.

The chain links TRBV12-2 to TRBJ2-1; no DNA check was done on the table's D call, TRBD1. TRBV12-2 represents a pseudogene. The CDR3 contains 14 residues. The CDR3, as DNA: TGTGCAAGTCGCTATATGGTAGAGGGGGATGAGCAGTTCTTC. It specifies CASRYMVEGDEQFF.

The V gene is TRBV30, the J gene TRBJ1-4; 7 bases fit TRBD1. CDR3 length: 18 residues. CDR1 is GTSNPN and CDR2 is SVGIG in the germline V gene (reference sequence). Trimming at V came to 5 bases and at J to 3 bases, leaving 18 bases not matched to a gene. This CDR3 reads CAWPRRISSQGANEKLFF. The DNA for the CDR3 is TGTGCCTGGCCCAGGAGGATATCCTCTCAGGGGGCTAATGAAAAACTGTTTTTT.

Written as DNA, the CDR3 is TGCGCCAGCAGCCAAGAAGTCCAGGGGGCGATTACCCTCCACTTT. The encoded protein is CASSQEVQGAITLHF. This rearrangement joins TRBV4-1 to TRBJ1-6; TRBD1 agrees at 8 bases. The germline V gene has CDR1 MGHRA and CDR2 YSYEKL. After removal of 0 bases from V and 14 bases from J, the junction contained 9 bases not matched to a gene. This CDR3 is built from 15 residues.

The rearrangement joins TRBV14 to TRBJ1-4; unclear D gene. Looked up from germline, CDR1 is SGHDN and CDR2 is FVKESK. The CDR3 is 12 amino acids. V gave up 4 bases and J gave up 8 bases, with 8 bases separating them. The CDR3 region has the DNA TGTGCCAGCAGCCCCGCAGGAGAAAAACTGTTTTTT. It specifies CASSPAGEKLFF. The whole variable domain, remainder taken from reference TRBV14 and TRBJ1-4, is EAGVTQFPSHSVIEKGQTVTLRCDPISGHDNLYWYRRVMGKEIKFLLHFVKESKQDESGMPNNRFLAERTGGTYSTLKVQPAELEDSGVYFCASSPAGEKLFFGSGTQLSVL.

The genes are TRBV10-3 and TRBJ2-7; TRBD1 matches 8 bases. The CDR3 has 14 residues. Germline CDR1 and CDR2: ENHRY and SYGVKD. With V trimmed by 6 bases and J by 2 bases, 6 bases remained unmatched. In DNA, the CDR3 is TGTGCCATCAGGCCGGGACAGGAGGCCTACGAGCAGTACTTC. Encoded protein: CAIRPGQEAYEQYF.

The rearrangement joins TRBV10-3 to TRBJ2-1; 7 bases fit TRBD1. Germline lookup yields CDR1 ENHRY and CDR2 SYGVKD. This CDR3 contains 14 residues. Unmatched junction bases numbered 10, after V lost 5 bases and J lost 9 bases. The CDR3 nucleotides are TGTGCCATCAGTCCGGGACAGATGGATGCTGAGCAGTTCTTC. Translation gives CAISPGQMDAEQFF.

The chain combines TRBV27 with TRBJ2-3; D remains ambiguous. Germline CDR1 and CDR2: MNHEY and SMNVEV (reference sequence). Trimming cost V 2 bases and J 2 bases, with 11 bases left between them. CDR3 length equals 15 residues. In nucleotides, the CDR3 is TGTGCCAGCAGTTTAGCGGCTCGATCCACAGATACGCAGTATTTT. This codes for CASSLAARSTDTQYF.

The V gene is TRBV6-5, the J gene TRBJ2-5; 10 nucleotides agree with TRBD1. Per germline, CDR1 MNHEY and CDR2 SVGAGI. Trimming took 4 bases from V and 4 from J; bases not matched to a gene: 3. The CDR3 has 14 amino acids. CDR3 in DNA: TGTGCCAGCAGTTTCGACAGGGGGCGAGAGACCCAGTACTTC. Protein: CASSFDRGRETQYF.

The chain links TRBV27 to TRBJ2-7, with 11 bases identical to TRBD2. CDR1 MNHEY and CDR2 SMNVEV come from the germline V gene (reference sequence). Trimming removed 10 bases from V and 4 bases from J; junction bases left unmatched: 18. The CDR3 runs to 17 residues. The CDR3 protein is CATIAGGPDGGIYEQYF. The CDR3 bases are TGTGCCACGATAGCGGGAGGGCCCGACGGTGGGATATACGAGCAGTACTTC.

The chain employs TRBV27 and TRBJ2-1, with 7 bases aligning to TRBD2. Germline-derived CDR1 and CDR2 are MNHEY and SMNVEV (reference sequence). The CDR3 loop spans 15 amino acids. V was pared by 2 bases and J by 5 bases, with 6 bases of the junction left unmatched. For the CDR3, the DNA is TGTGCCAGCAGTTTAGGCGGGAGTGGTAACAATGAGCAGTTCTTC. Protein: CASSLGGSGNNEQFF.